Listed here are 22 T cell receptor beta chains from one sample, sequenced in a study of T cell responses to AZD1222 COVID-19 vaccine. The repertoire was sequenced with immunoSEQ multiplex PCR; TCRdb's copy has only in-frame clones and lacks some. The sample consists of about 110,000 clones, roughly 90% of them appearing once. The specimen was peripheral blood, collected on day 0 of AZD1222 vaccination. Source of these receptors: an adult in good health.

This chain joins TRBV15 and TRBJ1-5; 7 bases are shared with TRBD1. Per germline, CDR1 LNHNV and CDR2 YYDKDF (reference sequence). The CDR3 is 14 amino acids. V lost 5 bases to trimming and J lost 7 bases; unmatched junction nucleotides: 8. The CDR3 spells CATSLRGQKQPQHF. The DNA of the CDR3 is TGTGCCACCAGCTTGAGGGGGCAGAAGCAGCCCCAGCATTTT.

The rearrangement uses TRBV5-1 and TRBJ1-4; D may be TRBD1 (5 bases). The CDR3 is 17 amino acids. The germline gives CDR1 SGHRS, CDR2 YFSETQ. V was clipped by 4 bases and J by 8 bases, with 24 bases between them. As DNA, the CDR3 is TGCGCCAGCAGCCTAAGACCAACCCCCCTCGGGGACGAAAAACTGTTTTTT. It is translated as CASSLRPTPLGDEKLFF.

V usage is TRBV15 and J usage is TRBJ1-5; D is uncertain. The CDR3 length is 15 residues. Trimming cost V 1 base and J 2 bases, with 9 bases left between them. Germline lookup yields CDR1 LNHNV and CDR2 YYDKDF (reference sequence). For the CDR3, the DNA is TGTGCCACCAGCAGAGGTGGTAGGGGCAATCAGCCCCAGCATTTT. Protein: CATSRGGRGNQPQHF.

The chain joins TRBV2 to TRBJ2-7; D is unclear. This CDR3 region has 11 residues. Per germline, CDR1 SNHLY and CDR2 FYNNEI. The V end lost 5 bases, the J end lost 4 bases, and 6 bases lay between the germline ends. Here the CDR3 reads CASSYSYEQYF. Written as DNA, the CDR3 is TGTGCCAGCAGTTACAGTTACGAGCAGTACTTC.

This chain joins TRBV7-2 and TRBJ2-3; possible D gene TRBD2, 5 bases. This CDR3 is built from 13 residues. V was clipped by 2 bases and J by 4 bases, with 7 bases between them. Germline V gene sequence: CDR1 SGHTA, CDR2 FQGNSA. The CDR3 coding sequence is TGTGCCAGCAGCTTATGGGAGCCAGATACGCAGTATTTT. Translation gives CASSLWEPDTQYF. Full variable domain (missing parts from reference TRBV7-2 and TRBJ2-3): GAGVSQSPSNKVTEKGKDVELRCDPISGHTALYWYRQSLGQGLEFLIYFQGNSAPDKSGLPSDRFSAERTGGSVSTLTIQRTQQEDSAVYLCASSLWEPDTQYFGPGTRLTVL.

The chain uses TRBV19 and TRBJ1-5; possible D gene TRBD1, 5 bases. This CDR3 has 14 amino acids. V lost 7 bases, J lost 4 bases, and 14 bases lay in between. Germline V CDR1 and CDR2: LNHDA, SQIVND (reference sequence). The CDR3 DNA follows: TGTGCCAGTAATGGCGGGGGAGGGAATCAGCCCCAGCATTTT. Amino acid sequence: CASNGGGGNQPQHF.

This chain's CDR3 is CASRTGGTEAFF. The DNA of the CDR3 is TGTGCCAGCAGAACAGGGGGCACTGAAGCTTTCTTT. This chain connects TRBV28 to TRBJ1-1, with TRBD1 identical over 8 bases. V shed 6 bases and J 4 bases; nucleotides not matched to a gene: 1. CDR1 and CDR2 (germline): MDHEN, SYDVKM. The CDR3 loop spans 12 amino acids. The whole variable domain, filled in from reference TRBV28 and TRBJ1-1, reads DVKVTQSSRYLVKRTGEKVFLECVQDMDHENMFWYRQDPGLGLRLIYFSYDVKMKEKGDIPEGYSVSREKKERFSLILESASTNQTSMYLCASRTGGTEAFFGQGTRLTVV.

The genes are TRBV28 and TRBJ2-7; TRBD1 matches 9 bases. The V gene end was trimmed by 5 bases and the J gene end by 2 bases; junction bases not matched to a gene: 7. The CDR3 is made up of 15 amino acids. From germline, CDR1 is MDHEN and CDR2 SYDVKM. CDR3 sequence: CASSATTGGAYEQYF. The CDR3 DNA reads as TGTGCCAGCAGTGCCACGACAGGGGGGGCCTACGAGCAGTACTTC.

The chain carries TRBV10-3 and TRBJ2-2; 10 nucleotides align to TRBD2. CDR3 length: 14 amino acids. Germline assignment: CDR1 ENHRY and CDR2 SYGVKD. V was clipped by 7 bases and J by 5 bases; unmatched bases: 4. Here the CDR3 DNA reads TGTGCCATCACCAGGGGACTAGCGACCGGGGAGCTGTTTTTT. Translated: CAITRGLATGELFF.

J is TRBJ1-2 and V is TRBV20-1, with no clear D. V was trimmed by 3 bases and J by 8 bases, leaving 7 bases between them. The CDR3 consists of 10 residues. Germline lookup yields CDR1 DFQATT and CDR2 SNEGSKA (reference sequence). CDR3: CSASIEGYTF. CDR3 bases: TGCAGTGCTAGTATAGAAGGCTACACCTTC.

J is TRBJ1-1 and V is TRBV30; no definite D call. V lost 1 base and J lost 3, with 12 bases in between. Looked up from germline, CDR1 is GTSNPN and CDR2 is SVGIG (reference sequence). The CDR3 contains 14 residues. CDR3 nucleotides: TGTGCCTGGAGTGGGAGAAGTCCATACACTGAAGCTTTCTTT. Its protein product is CAWSGRSPYTEAFF.

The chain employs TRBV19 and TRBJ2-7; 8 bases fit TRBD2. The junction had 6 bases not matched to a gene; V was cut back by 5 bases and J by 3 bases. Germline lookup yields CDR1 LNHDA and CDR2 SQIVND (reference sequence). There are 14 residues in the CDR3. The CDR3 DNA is TGTGCCAGTAGTCCGGCGGGGGGTGGCTACGAGCAGTACTTC. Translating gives CASSPAGGGYEQYF.

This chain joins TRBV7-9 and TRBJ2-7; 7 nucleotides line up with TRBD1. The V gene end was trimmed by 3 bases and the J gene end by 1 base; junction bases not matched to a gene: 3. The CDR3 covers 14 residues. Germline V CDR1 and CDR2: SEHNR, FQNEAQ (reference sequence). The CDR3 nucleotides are TGTGCCAGCAGCTTGTGGGACAGTTCCTACGAGCAGTACTTC. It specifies CASSLWDSSYEQYF.

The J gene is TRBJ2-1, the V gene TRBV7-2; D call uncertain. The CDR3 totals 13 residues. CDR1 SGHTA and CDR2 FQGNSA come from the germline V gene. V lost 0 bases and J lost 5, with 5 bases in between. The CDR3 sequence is CASSLARDNEQFF. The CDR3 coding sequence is TGTGCCAGCAGCTTAGCGCGCGACAATGAGCAGTTCTTC. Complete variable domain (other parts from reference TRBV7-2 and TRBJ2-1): GAGVSQSPSNKVTEKGKDVELRCDPISGHTALYWYRQSLGQGLEFLIYFQGNSAPDKSGLPSDRFSAERTGGSVSTLTIQRTQQEDSAVYLCASSLARDNEQFFGPGTRLTVL.

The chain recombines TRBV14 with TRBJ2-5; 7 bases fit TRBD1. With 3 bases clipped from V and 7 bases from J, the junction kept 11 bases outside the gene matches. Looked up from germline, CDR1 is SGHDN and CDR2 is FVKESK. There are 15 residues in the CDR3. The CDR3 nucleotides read TGTGCCAGCAGCCACGACAGGACAGGATTGGGGACCCAGTACTTC. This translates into CASSHDRTGLGTQYF.

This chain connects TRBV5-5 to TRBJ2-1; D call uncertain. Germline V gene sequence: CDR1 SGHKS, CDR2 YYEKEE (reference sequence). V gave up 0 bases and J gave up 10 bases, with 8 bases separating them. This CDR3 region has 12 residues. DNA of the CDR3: TGTGCCAGCAGCTTGGTTTCTGAGGAGCAGTTCTTC. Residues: CASSLVSEEQFF.

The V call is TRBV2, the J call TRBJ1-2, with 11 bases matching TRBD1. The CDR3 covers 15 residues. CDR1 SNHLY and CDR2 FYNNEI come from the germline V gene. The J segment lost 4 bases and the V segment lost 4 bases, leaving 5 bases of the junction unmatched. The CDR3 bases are TGTGCCAGCAGTGCATGGACAGGGGGCAGCTATGGCTACACCTTC. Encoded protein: CASSAWTGGSYGYTF.

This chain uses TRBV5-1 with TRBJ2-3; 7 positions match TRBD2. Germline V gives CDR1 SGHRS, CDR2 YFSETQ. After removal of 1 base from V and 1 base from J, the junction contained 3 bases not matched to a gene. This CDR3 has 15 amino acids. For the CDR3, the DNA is TGCGCCAGCAGCTTGTTGGCGGGGGGCACAGATACGCAGTATTTT. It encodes CASSLLAGGTDTQYF. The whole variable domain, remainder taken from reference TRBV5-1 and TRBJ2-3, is KAGVTQTPRYLIKTRGQQVTLSCSPISGHRSVSWYQQTPGQGLQFLFEYFSETQRNKGNFPGRFSGRQFSNSRSEMNVSTLELGDSALYLCASSLLAGGTDTQYFGPGTRLTVL.

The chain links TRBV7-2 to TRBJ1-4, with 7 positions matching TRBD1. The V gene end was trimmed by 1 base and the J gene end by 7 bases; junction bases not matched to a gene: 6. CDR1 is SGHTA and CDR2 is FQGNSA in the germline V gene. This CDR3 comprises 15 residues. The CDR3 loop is CASSLVSPGGEKLFF. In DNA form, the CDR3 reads TGTGCCAGCAGCTTAGTATCCCCAGGGGGTGAAAAACTGTTTTTT.

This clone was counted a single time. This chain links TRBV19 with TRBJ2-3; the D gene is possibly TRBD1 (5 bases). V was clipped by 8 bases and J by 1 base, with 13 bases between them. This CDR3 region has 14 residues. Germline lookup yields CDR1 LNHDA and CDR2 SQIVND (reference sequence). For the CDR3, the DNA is TGTGCCAGTTCCGTTGGGGCCGGCACAGATACGCAGTATTTT. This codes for CASSVGAGTDTQYF.

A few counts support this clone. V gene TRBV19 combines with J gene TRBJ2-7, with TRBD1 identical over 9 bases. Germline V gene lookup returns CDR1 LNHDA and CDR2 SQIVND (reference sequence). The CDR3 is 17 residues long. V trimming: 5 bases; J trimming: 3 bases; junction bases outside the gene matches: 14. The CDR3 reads CASSPSRQGTGYYEQYF. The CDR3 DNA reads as TGTGCCAGTAGTCCGAGCCGTCAGGGGACAGGGTACTACGAGCAGTACTTC.

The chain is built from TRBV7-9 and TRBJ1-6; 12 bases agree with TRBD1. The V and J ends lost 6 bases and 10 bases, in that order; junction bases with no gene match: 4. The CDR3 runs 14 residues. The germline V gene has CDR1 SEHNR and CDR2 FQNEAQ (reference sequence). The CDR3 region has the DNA TGTGCCAGCAGATACGGGACAGGGGGCTCACCCCTCCACTTT. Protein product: CASRYGTGGSPLHF.